The entry below describes one T cell receptor (beta chain). Its antigen is currently unknown. V was pared by 3 bases and J by 4 bases, with 2 bases of the junction left unmatched. Germline CDR1 and CDR2: ENHRY and SYGVKD. This CDR3 is built from 15 residues. The sample is drawn from a study of cytomegalovirus exposure and HLA in healthy donors. Study details: The study's early data release held about 77 million unique TCRs from HLA-typed donors. Findings and caveats of the study: Because they were indistinguishable, some V segments, including TRBV6-2 and TRBV6-3, were excluded. An analysis was carried out later, and it reportedly showed fewer N-insertions in an Asian-associated ancestry cluster than the approximately 680-donor mean. Association with HLA alleles at 0.05 false discovery rate was found for 16,951 TCR beta sequences in a later analysis.

PCR involved 60 Vbeta and 13 Jbeta primers. Generated by immunoSEQ multiplex PCR, the TCRdb table keeps only in-frame clones and is missing some. This sample carries around 150,000 clones, roughly 72% of them seen once, and the ten largest clones take around 6.8%. Source material: PBMCs. This chain connects TRBV10-3 to TRBJ1-4, with 10 positions matching TRBD1. The receptor's source is a man aged 35-49 years in good health and CMV-seropositive. For the CDR3, the DNA is TGTGCCATCAGTGATGGACAGGGGGATAATGAAAAACTGTTTTTT. It encodes CAISDGQGDNEKLFF.